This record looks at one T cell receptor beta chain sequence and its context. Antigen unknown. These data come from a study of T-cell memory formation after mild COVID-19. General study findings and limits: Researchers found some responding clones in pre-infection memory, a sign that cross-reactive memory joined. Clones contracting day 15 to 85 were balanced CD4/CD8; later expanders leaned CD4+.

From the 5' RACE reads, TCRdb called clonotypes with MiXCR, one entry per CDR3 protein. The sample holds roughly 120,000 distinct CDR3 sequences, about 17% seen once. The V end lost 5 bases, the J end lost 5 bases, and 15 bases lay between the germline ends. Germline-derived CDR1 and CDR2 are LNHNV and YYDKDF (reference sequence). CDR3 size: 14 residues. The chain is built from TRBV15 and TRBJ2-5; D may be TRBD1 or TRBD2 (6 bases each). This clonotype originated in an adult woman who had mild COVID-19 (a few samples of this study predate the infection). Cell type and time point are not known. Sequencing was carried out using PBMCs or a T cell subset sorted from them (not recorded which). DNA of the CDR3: TGTGCCACCAGCTCCGAAGGGGGGCGGGAGACCCAGTACTTC. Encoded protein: CATSSEGGRETQYF.